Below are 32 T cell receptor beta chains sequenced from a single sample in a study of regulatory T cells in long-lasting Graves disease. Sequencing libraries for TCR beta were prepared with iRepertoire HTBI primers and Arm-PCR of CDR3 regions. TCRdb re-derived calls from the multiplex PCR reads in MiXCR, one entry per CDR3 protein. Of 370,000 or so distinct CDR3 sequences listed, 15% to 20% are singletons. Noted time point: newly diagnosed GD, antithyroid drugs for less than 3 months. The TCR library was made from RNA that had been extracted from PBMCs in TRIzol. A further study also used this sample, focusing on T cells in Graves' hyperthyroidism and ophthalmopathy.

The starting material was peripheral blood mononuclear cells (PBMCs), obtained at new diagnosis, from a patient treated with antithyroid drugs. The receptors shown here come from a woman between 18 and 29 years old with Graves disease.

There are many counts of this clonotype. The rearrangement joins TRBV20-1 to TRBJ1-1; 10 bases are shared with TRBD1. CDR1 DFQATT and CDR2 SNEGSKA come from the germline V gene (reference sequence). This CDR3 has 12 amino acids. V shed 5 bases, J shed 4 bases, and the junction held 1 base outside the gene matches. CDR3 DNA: TGCAGTGCTGACAGGGGGCCCACTGAAGCTTTCTTT. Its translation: CSADRGPTEAFF.

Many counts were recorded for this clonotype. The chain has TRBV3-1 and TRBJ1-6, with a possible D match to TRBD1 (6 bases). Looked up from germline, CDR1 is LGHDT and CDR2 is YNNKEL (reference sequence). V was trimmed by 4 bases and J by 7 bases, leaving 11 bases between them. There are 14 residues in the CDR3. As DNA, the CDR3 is TGTGCCAGCAGCCTCCGGACAGCGAATTCACCCCTCCACTTT. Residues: CASSLRTANSPLHF.

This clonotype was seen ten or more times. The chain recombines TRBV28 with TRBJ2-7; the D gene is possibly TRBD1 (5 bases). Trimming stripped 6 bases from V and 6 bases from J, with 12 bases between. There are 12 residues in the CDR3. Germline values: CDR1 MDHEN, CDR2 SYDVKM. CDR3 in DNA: TGTGCCAGCAGAATAAGGGGTGGCGAGCAGTACTTC. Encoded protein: CASRIRGGEQYF.

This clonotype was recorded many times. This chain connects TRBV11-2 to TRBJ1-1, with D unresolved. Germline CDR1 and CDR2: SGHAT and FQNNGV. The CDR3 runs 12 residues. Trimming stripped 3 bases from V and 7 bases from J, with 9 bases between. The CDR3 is CASSFSQSEAFF. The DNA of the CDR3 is TGTGCCAGCAGCTTCTCACAGAGTGAAGCTTTCTTT.

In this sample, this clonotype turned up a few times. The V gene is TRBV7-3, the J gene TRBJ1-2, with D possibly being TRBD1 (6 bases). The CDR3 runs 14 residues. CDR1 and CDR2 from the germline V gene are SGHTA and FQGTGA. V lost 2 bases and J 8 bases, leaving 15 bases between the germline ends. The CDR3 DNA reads TGTGCCAGCAGCTTACCCACAGGGCAGGAAGGCTACACCTTC. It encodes CASSLPTGQEGYTF.

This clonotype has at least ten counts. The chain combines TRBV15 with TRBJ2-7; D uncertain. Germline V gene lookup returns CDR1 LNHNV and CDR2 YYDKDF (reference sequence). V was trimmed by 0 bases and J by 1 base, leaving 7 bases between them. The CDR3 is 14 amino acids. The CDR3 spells CATSRDSDSYEQYF. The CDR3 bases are TGTGCCACCAGCAGAGACAGTGATTCCTACGAGCAGTACTTC.

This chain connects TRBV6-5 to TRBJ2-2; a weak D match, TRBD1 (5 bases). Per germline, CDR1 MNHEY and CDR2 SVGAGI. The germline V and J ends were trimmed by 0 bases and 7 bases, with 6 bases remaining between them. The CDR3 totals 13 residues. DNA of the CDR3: TGTGCCAGCAGTTACTCACAGGACGGGGAGCTGTTTTTT. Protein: CASSYSQDGELFF.

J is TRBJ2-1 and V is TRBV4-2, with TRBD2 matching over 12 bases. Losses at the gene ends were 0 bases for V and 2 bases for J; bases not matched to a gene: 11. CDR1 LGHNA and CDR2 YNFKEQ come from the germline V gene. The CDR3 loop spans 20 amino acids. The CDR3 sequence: CASSQEGFLAGGRTYNEQFF. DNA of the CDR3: TGTGCCAGCAGCCAAGAGGGGTTTCTAGCGGGAGGGAGAACCTACAATGAGCAGTTCTTC.

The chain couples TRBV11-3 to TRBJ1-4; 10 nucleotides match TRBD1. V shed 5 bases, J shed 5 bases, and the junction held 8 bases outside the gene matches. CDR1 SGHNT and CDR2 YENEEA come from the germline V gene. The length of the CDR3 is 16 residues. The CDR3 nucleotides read TGTGCCAGCAGCCCCGGGACAGGGGAGAGGAATGAAAAACTGTTTTTT. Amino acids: CASSPGTGERNEKLFF.

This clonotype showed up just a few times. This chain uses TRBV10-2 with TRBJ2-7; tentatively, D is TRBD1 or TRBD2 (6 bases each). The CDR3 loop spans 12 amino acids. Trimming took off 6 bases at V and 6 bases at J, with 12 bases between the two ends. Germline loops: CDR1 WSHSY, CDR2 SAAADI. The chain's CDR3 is CASRGGPGEQYF. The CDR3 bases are TGCGCCAGCAGGGGGGGCCCCGGCGAGCAGTACTTC.

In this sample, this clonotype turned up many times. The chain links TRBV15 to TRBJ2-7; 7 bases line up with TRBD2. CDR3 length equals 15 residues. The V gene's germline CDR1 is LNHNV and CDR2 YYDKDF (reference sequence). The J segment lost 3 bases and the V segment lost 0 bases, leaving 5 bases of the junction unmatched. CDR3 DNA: TGTGCCACCAGCAGAGATCTGGGAGGGGTCTACGAGCAGTACTTC. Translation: CATSRDLGGVYEQYF.

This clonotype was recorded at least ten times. The CDR3 DNA follows: TGTGCCAGCAGCTTCGGGACGGGAGATGAGCAGTTCTTC. This encodes CASSFGTGDEQFF. This chain joins TRBV5-6 and TRBJ2-1; possible D gene TRBD2, 6 bases. This CDR3 has 13 residues. V lost 2 bases to trimming and J lost 8 bases, with 11 bases between them. Germline CDR1 and CDR2: SGHDT and YYEEEE.

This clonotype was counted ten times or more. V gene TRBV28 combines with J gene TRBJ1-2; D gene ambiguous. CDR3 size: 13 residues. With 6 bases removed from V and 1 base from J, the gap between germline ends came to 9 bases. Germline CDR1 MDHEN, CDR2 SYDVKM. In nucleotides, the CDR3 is TGTGCCAGCAGGCCGGACCTTAACTATGGCTACACCTTC. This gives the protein CASRPDLNYGYTF.

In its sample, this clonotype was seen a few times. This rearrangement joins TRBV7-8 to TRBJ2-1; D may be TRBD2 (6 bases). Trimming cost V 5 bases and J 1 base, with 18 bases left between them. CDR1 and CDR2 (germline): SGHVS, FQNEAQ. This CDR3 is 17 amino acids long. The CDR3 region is CASSMYRDSRSYNEQFF. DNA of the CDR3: TGTGCCAGCAGCATGTACCGGGACTCTCGGTCCTACAATGAGCAGTTCTTC. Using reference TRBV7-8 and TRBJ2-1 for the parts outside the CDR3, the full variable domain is GAGVSQSPRYKVAKRGQDVALRCDPISGHVSLFWYQQALGQGPEFLTYFQNEAQLDKSGLPSDRFFAERPEGSVSTLKIQRTQQEDSAVYLCASSMYRDSRSYNEQFFGPGTRLTVL.

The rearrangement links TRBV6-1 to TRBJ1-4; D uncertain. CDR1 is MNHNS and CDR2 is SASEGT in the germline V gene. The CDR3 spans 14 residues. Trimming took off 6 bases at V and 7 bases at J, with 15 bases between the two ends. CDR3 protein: CASSLRGGREKLFF. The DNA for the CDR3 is TGTGCCAGCAGCCTCCGGGGAGGTCGTGAAAAACTGTTTTTT.

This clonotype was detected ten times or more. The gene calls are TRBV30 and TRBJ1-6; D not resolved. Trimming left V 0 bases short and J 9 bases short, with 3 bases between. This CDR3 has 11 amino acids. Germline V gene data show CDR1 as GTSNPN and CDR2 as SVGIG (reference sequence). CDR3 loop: CAWSVGSPLHF. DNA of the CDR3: TGTGCCTGGAGTGTAGGTTCACCCCTCCACTTT.

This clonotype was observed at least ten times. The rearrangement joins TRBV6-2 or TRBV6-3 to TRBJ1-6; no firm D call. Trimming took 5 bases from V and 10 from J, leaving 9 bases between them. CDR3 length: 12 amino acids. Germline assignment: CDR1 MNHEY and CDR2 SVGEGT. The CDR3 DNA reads TGTGCCAGCAGTGTTGACCGGTCACCCCTCCACTTT. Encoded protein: CASSVDRSPLHF.

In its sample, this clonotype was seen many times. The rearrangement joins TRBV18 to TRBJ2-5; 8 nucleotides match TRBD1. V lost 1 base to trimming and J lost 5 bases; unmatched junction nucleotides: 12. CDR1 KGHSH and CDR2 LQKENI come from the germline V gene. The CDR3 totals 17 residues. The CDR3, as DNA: TGTGCCAGCTCACCACGCTCCAGGGGGCAAGGCGGGGAGACCCAGTACTTC. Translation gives CASSPRSRGQGGETQYF.

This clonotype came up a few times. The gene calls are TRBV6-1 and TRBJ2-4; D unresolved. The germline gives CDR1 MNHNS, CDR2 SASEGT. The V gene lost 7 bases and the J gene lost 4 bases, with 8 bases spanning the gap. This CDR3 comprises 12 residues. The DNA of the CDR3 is TGTGCCAGCACAGAAGTAAAAAACATTCAGTACTTC. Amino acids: CASTEVKNIQYF.

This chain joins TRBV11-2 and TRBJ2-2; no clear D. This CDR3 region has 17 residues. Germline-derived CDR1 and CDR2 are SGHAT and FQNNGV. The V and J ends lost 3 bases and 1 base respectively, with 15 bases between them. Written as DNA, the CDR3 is TGTGCCAGCAGCTTGGTGCCAGGCAACAAGAACACCGGGGAGCTGTTTTTT. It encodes CASSLVPGNKNTGELFF.

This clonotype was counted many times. The CDR3 region is CSASNRGSGANVLTF. The CDR3 coding sequence is TGCAGTGCTAGCAACAGGGGCTCTGGGGCCAACGTCCTGACTTTC. The chain is built from TRBV20-1 and TRBJ2-6; TRBD1 matches at 7 bases. Germline V lookup: CDR1 DFQATT, CDR2 SNEGSKA (reference sequence). V shed 3 bases and J 0 bases; nucleotides not matched to a gene: 2. This CDR3 is 15 amino acids long.

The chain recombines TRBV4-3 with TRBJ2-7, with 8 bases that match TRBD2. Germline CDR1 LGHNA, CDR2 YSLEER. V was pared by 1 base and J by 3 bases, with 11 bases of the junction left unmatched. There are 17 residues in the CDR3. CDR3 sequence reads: CASSQAPVGGGNYEQYF. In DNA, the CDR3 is TGCGCCAGCAGCCAAGCCCCCGTCGGCGGGGGGAACTACGAGCAGTACTTC.

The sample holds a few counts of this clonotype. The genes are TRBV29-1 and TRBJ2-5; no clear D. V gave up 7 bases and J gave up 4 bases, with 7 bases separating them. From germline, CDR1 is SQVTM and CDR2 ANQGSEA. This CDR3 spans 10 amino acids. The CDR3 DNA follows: TGCAGCGGGGGATTAGAGACCCAGTACTTC. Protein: CSGGLETQYF.

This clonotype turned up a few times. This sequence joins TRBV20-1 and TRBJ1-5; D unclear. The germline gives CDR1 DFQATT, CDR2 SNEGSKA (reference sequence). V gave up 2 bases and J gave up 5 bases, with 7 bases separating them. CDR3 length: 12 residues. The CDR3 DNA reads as TGCAGTGCTAGACGCGGGGATCAGCCCCAGCATTTT. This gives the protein CSARRGDQPQHF.

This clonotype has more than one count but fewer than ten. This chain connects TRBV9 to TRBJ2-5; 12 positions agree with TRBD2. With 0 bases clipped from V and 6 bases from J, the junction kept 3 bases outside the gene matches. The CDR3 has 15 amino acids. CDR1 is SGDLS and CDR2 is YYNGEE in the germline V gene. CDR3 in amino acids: CASSVATSGSQTQYF. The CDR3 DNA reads TGTGCCAGCAGCGTAGCGACTAGCGGGAGCCAGACCCAGTACTTC.

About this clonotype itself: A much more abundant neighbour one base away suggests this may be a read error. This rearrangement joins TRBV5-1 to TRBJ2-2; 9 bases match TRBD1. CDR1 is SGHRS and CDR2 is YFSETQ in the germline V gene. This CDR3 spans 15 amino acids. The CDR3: CASSFYRGRGGEPFF. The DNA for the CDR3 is TGCGCCAGCAGCTTTTACAGGGGGCGCGGCGGGGAGCCGTTTTTT. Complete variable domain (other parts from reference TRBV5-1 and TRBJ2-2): KAGVTQTPRYLIKTRGQQVTLSCSPISGHRSVSWYQQTPGQGLQFLFEYFSETQRNKGNFPGRFSGRQFSNSRSEMNVSTLELGDSALYLCASSFYRGRGGEPFFGEGSRLTVL.

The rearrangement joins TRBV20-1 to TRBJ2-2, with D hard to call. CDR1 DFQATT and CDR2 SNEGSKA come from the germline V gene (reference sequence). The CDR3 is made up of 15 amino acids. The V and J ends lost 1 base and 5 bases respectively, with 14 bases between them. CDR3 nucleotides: TGCAGTGCTAGAGCCCAGAATTGGGGTACCGGGGAGCTGTTTTTT. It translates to CSARAQNWGTGELFF.

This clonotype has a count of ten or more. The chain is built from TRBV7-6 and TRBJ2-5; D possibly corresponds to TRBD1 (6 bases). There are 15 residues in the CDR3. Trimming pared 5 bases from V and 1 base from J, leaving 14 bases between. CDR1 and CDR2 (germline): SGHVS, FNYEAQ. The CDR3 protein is CASSRRDNFQETQYF. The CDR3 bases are TGTGCCAGCAGCCGCCGGGACAATTTCCAAGAGACCCAGTACTTC.

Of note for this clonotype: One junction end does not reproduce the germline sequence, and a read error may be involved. Here the CDR3 reads CAIKQESNPEF. The CDR3 DNA reads TGTGCCATCAAACAGGAATCCAATCCCGAGTTT. The gene calls are TRBV10-3 and TRBJ1-1, with a possible D match to TRBD1 (5 bases). Looked up from germline, CDR1 is ENHRY and CDR2 is SYGVKD. This CDR3 has 11 amino acids.

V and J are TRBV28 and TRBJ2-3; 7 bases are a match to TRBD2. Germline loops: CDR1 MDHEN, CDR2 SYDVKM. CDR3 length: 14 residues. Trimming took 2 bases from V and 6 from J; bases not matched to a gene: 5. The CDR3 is CASSLEAGADTQYF. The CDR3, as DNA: TGTGCCAGCAGTTTAGAGGCGGGAGCCGATACGCAGTATTTT.

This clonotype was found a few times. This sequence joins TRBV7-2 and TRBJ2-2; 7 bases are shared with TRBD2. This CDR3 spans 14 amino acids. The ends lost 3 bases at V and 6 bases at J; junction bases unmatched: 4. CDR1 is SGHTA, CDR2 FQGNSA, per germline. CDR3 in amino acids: CASSFGGSSGELFF. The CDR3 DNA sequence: TGTGCCAGCAGCTTCGGGGGGAGTTCCGGGGAGCTGTTTTTT. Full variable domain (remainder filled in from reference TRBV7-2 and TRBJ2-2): GAGVSQSPSNKVTEKGKDVELRCDPISGHTALYWYRQSLGQGLEFLIYFQGNSAPDKSGLPSDRFSAERTGGSVSTLTIQRTQQEDSAVYLCASSFGGSSGELFFGEGSRLTVL.

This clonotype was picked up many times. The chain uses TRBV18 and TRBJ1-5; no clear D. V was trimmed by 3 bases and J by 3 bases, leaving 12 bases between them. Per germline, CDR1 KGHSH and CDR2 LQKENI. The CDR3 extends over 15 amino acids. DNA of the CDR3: TGTGCCAGCTCACCCACCGGACGGAACAATCAGCCCCAGCATTTT. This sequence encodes CASSPTGRNNQPQHF.